The clone carrying this T cell receptor (beta chain) has a single count. The sample belongs to a study of CD8 T cells in Susac syndrome. At the level of the study: Patients with Susac syndrome who were sequenced included more than 5 with active disease and 8 or 9 in remission. Treatment status at blood draw for the Susac syndrome patients was therapy-naive, corticosteroids, or intravenous immunoglobulin alone.

The CDR3 is made up of 10 amino acids. Trimming stripped 10 bases from V and 4 bases from J, with 8 bases between. In germline, CDR1 is MNHNY, CDR2 SVGAGI (reference sequence). RNA amounts of about 0.5 to 1 ug underwent reverse transcription with random hexamers. TCRdb ran MiXCR on the immunoSEQ multiplex PCR reads and lists one entry per CDR3 protein. The profile shows fewer than 80,000 distinct CDR3 sequences, roughly 94% of them singletons. Recently defined diagnostic criteria classed the Susac syndrome patients as definite or probable. What was sequenced was CD8+ T cells from PBMCs. This chain connects TRBV6-6 to TRBJ2-7, with no clear D. This TCR was recovered from a human donor with Susac syndrome. Written as DNA, the CDR3 is TGTGCCACATCCTTTTACGAGCAGTACTTC. This codes for CATSFYEQYF.